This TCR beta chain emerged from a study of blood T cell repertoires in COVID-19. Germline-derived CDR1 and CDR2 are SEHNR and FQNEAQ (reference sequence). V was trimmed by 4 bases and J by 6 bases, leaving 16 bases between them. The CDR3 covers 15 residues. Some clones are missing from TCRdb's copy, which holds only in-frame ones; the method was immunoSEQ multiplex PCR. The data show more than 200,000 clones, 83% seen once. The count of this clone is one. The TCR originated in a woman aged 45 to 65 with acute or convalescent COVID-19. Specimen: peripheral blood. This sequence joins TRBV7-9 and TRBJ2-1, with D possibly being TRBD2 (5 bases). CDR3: CASSSDYAQLNEQFF. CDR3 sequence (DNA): TGTGCCAGCAGCTCAGACTATGCCCAACTCAATGAGCAGTTCTTC.